Below, 27 T cell receptor beta chains from the same sample are listed, as sequenced in a study of cytomegalovirus exposure and HLA in healthy donors. A multiplex PCR was run with 60 Vbeta primers and 13 Jbeta primers. This table comes from immunoSEQ multiplex PCR, and its TCRdb copy is limited to in-frame clones, with some not included. This sample carries 130,000 or so clones, more than 60% of them seen once, and the ten largest clones take 2.5% to 4%. Material: PBMCs. The receptors were gathered from a man aged 40-49 years in good health and CMV-seronegative.

This chain links TRBV19 with TRBJ1-5; 9 positions match TRBD1. The CDR3 has 16 residues. Germline V gene lookup returns CDR1 LNHDA and CDR2 SQIVND (reference sequence). Losses at the gene ends were 3 bases for V and 7 bases for J; bases not matched to a gene: 10. CDR3 sequence (DNA): TGTGCCAGTAGTATCCTCCCGGGACAGGGTCGACAGCCCCAGCATTTT. This sequence encodes CASSILPGQGRQPQHF.

This chain connects TRBV5-6 to TRBJ1-1; D is uncertain. Trimming shortened V by 0 bases and J by 1 base, and 13 bases separated the two germline ends. Germline V gives CDR1 SGHDT, CDR2 YYEEEE. The CDR3 length is 16 residues. This CDR3 is CASSLGPFGWNTEAFF. The CDR3, as DNA: TGTGCCAGCAGCTTGGGGCCCTTCGGGTGGAACACTGAAGCTTTCTTT.

In regard to this clone: Other DNA sequences within the sample encode an identical CDR3. The CDR3 region is CASSYTPGGADTQYF. CDR3 coding DNA: TGTGCCAGCAGTTACACCCCAGGAGGCGCAGATACGCAGTATTTT. This chain connects TRBV6-5 to TRBJ2-3, with a possible D match to TRBD2 (5 bases). V lost 2 bases, J lost 4 bases, and 13 bases lay in between. This CDR3 has 15 residues. Germline V gene lookup returns CDR1 MNHEY and CDR2 SVGAGI.

The CDR3 reads CATSVAGTLNTEAFF. In nucleotides, the CDR3 is TGTGCCACCAGCGTAGCCGGGACACTGAACACTGAAGCTTTCTTT. This chain uses TRBV15 with TRBJ1-1; the D gene is possibly TRBD1 (6 bases). The CDR3 consists of 15 residues. Germline V gene lookup returns CDR1 LNHNV and CDR2 YYDKDF (reference sequence). V was shortened by 5 bases and J by 0 bases, with 13 bases between the two germline ends.

The V gene is TRBV7-2, the J gene TRBJ1-2, with D maybe TRBD1 (5 bases). Trimming pared 5 bases from V and 0 bases from J, leaving 13 bases between. The CDR3 has 15 amino acids. CDR1 is SGHTA and CDR2 is FQGNSA in the germline V gene. The CDR3 sequence is CASSQGVNTNYGYTF. The DNA for the CDR3 is TGTGCCAGCAGCCAAGGGGTCAATACTAACTATGGCTACACCTTC. The entire variable domain, with the rest obtained from reference TRBV7-2 and TRBJ1-2, is as follows: GAGVSQSPSNKVTEKGKDVELRCDPISGHTALYWYRQSLGQGLEFLIYFQGNSAPDKSGLPSDRFSAERTGGSVSTLTIQRTQQEDSAVYLCASSQGVNTNYGYTFGSGTRLTVV.

CDR3 nucleotide sequence: TGTGCCAGTAGCTTCCGAGGGAATTTAGACACTGAAGCTTTCTTT. Its translation: CASSFRGNLDTEAFF. The chain combines TRBV19 with TRBJ1-1; no clear D gene. The CDR3 runs 15 residues. Trimming cost V 6 bases and J 3 bases, with 17 bases left between them. CDR1 and CDR2 (germline): LNHDA, SQIVND (reference sequence).

This chain joins TRBV2 and TRBJ2-2; 9 bases match TRBD1. Trimming took 6 bases from V and 7 from J; bases not matched to a gene: 9. The CDR3 is 15 residues long. Germline V lookup: CDR1 SNHLY, CDR2 FYNNEI. CDR3 region: CASSATGGLDGELFF. Here the CDR3 DNA reads TGTGCCAGCAGCGCTACAGGGGGCTTGGACGGGGAGCTGTTTTTT.

The chain employs TRBV4-2 and TRBJ2-7; 14 nucleotides agree with TRBD2. V was pared by 1 base and J by 2 bases, with 4 bases of the junction left unmatched. The V gene's germline CDR1 is LGHNA and CDR2 YNFKEQ. The CDR3 is made up of 17 amino acids. The CDR3 DNA sequence: TGTGCCAGCAGCCAAGCTACGACTAGCGGGGGGGCCTACGAGCAGTACTTC. As protein: CASSQATTSGGAYEQYF.

This chain links TRBV23-1 with TRBJ2-1, with TRBD1 identical over 10 bases. TRBV23-1 is an ORF, and what it does is uncertain. Trimming at V came to 2 bases and at J to 8 bases, leaving 9 bases not matched to a gene. The CDR3 covers 16 residues. CDR3 protein: CASSQPRDRGWDEQFF. CDR3 DNA: TGCGCCAGCAGTCAACCCCGGGACAGGGGCTGGGATGAGCAGTTCTTC.

This sequence joins TRBV25-1 and TRBJ1-3; D gene ambiguous. In germline, CDR1 is MGHDK, CDR2 SYGVNS. There are 15 residues in the CDR3. V shed 6 bases and J shed 0 bases, with 12 bases lying between them. The CDR3: CASSNGVFSGNTIYF. CDR3 sequence (DNA): TGTGCCAGCAGCAACGGGGTGTTCTCTGGAAACACCATATATTTT.

This chain connects TRBV5-1 to TRBJ2-2; a possible D gene is TRBD2 (6 bases). The V gene lost 7 bases and the J gene lost 1 base, with 14 bases spanning the gap. CDR3 length: 15 residues. Looked up from germline, CDR1 is SGHRS and CDR2 is YFSETQ. The CDR3 is CASGGAAMNTGELFF. CDR3 nucleotide sequence: TGCGCCAGCGGAGGGGCAGCGATGAACACCGGGGAGCTGTTTTTT.

The gene calls are TRBV30 and TRBJ1-5; perhaps TRBD1 as D (6 bases). Germline V gene lookup returns CDR1 GTSNPN and CDR2 SVGIG (reference sequence). CDR3 length: 15 residues. The CDR3 protein is CPPRGGRGGNQPQHF. For the CDR3, the DNA is TGTCCCCCCCGCGGGGGCAGAGGTGGCAATCAGCCCCAGCATTTT. The variable domain in full, completed from reference TRBV30 and TRBJ1-5, reads SQTIHQWPATLVQPVGSPLSLECTVEGTSNPNLYWYRQAAGRGLQLLFYSVGIGQISSEVPQNLSASRPQDRQFILSSKKLLLSDSGFYLCPPRGGRGGNQPQHFGDGTRLSIL.

In this sample, this clone turned up once. V is TRBV7-3 and J is TRBJ1-6, with 7 positions matching TRBD1. The CDR3 is made up of 14 amino acids. Losses at the gene ends were 5 bases for V and 7 bases for J; bases not matched to a gene: 5. Germline V gene lookup returns CDR1 SGHTA and CDR2 FQGTGA. CDR3 residues: CASSPGTVNSPLHF. For the CDR3, the DNA is TGTGCCAGCAGCCCCGGGACAGTAAATTCACCCCTCCACTTT.

The chain links TRBV21-1 to TRBJ1-5. TRBV21-1 is reported as a pseudogene. This CDR3 has 21 residues. CDR3 sequence: CASSKELSAPNRPNSNQPQHF. CDR3 bases: TGTGCCAGCAGCAAAGAACTATCGGCCCCAAACCGACCGAATAGCAATCAGCCCCAGCATTTT.

The J gene is TRBJ1-2, the V gene TRBV29-1; 10 nucleotides line up with TRBD1. This CDR3 is built from 13 residues. V was pared by 4 bases and J by 5 bases, with 4 bases of the junction left unmatched. Germline values: CDR1 SQVTM, CDR2 ANQGSEA. The CDR3 nucleotides read TGCAGCGTTGGGCGGGACAGGGGATATGGCTACACCTTC. Translation: CSVGRDRGYGYTF. The complete variable domain, with remaining parts taken from reference TRBV29-1 and TRBJ1-2, reads SAVISQKPSRDICQRGTSLTIQCQVDSQVTMMFWYRQQPGQSLTLIATANQGSEATYESGFVIDKFPISRPNLTFSTLTVSNMSPEDSSIYLCSVGRDRGYGYTFGSGTRLTVV.

The chain is built from TRBV2 and TRBJ1-1, with 7 bases lining up with TRBD1. V was pared by 5 bases and J by 0 bases, with 6 bases of the junction left unmatched. The CDR3 totals 15 residues. The germline V gene encodes CDR1 SNHLY and CDR2 FYNNEI. This CDR3 is CASSTTGYMNTEAFF. The CDR3 DNA reads as TGTGCCAGCAGTACGACAGGGTACATGAACACTGAAGCTTTCTTT.

Regarding this clone: Relative to the germline gene, one junction end is altered; a read error may explain this. This specimen includes other DNA sequences encoding the same CDR3. The rearrangement joins TRBV4-3 to TRBJ1-6; D call uncertain. CDR1 and CDR2 from the germline V gene are LGHNA and YSLEER. This CDR3 has 13 residues. CDR3 sequence: CASSQGQDSPLHF. CDR3 DNA sequence: TGCGCCAGCAGCCAAGGGCAGGATTCGCCCCTCCACTTT.

This rearrangement joins TRBV6-5 to TRBJ1-1; weak D call: TRBD1 (6 bases). From germline, CDR1 is MNHEY and CDR2 SVGAGI. This CDR3 region has 15 residues. Between the trimmed V and J ends, which lost 2 bases and 11 bases, there was a span of 21 bases. In DNA, the CDR3 is TGTGCCAGCAGTTACGAGGGGGGGAGTCTACGAAGGGCTTTCTTT. Amino acid sequence: CASSYEGGSLRRAFF.

The DNA of the CDR3 is TGTGCCAGCTCACCAACGACTGGCGGGGAGCTGTTTTTT. Translating it yields CASSPTTGGELFF. The chain is built from TRBV18 and TRBJ2-2, with D unclear. Germline assignment: CDR1 KGHSH and CDR2 LQKENI. V was shortened by 2 bases and J by 7 bases, with 8 bases between the two germline ends. This CDR3 is built from 13 residues.

This chain connects TRBV5-1 to TRBJ2-7, with 7 bases identical to TRBD1. The CDR3 loop spans 15 amino acids. The germline V gene encodes CDR1 SGHRS and CDR2 YFSETQ. Trimming removed 4 bases from V and 3 bases from J; junction bases left unmatched: 10. CDR3 loop: CASSVTGTVNYEQYF. CDR3 nucleotide sequence: TGCGCCAGCAGCGTAACCGGGACAGTGAACTACGAGCAGTACTTC.

The V gene is TRBV5-1, the J gene TRBJ2-7; 7 nucleotides align to TRBD2. This CDR3 contains 14 residues. After removal of 3 bases from V and 2 bases from J, the junction contained 5 bases not matched to a gene. CDR1 is SGHRS, CDR2 YFSETQ, per germline. This CDR3 is CASSSAGPAYEQYF. As DNA, the CDR3 is TGCGCCAGCAGCTCAGCGGGACCAGCCTACGAGCAGTACTTC. Variable domain in full (rest from reference TRBV5-1 and TRBJ2-7): KAGVTQTPRYLIKTRGQQVTLSCSPISGHRSVSWYQQTPGQGLQFLFEYFSETQRNKGNFPGRFSGRQFSNSRSEMNVSTLELGDSALYLCASSSAGPAYEQYFGPGTRLTVT.

V usage is TRBV7-9 and J usage is TRBJ2-6; TRBD1 is a possible D gene (5 bases). CDR1 is SEHNR and CDR2 is FQNEAQ in the germline V gene (reference sequence). The V end lost 11 bases, the J end lost 0 bases, and 17 bases lay between the germline ends. The CDR3 length is 16 residues. As DNA, the CDR3 is TGTGCCCCCGGGTCAGGGCCTCTCTCTGGGGCCAACGTCCTGACTTTC. Its translation is CAPGSGPLSGANVLTF.

This chain connects TRBV20-1 to TRBJ2-7; D is undetermined. This CDR3 contains 11 residues. The germline V gene has CDR1 DFQATT and CDR2 SNEGSKA (reference sequence). V gave up 5 bases and J gave up 3 bases, with 8 bases separating them. CDR3 in amino acids: CSAVSIYEQYF. CDR3 in DNA: TGCAGTGCTGTGTCAATCTACGAGCAGTACTTC.

The chain links TRBV11-2 to TRBJ1-3; D gene ambiguous. The length of the CDR3 is 16 residues. The V end lost 0 bases, the J end lost 4 bases, and 13 bases lay between the germline ends. Germline CDR1 and CDR2: SGHAT and FQNNGV. The CDR3 spells CASSLDRPQTGNTIYF. In nucleotides, the CDR3 is TGTGCCAGCAGCTTAGATCGCCCGCAAACAGGAAACACCATATATTTT.

The V call is TRBV18, the J call TRBJ1-1; 7 positions agree with TRBD1. Per the germline V gene, CDR1 is KGHSH and CDR2 is LQKENI. The CDR3 extends over 16 amino acids. Trimming at V came to 2 bases and at J to 0 bases, leaving 6 bases not matched to a gene. The CDR3 sequence is CASSPERGLVNTEAFF. CDR3 nucleotide sequence: TGTGCCAGCTCACCAGAGAGGGGGCTTGTGAACACTGAAGCTTTCTTT.

The chain combines TRBV7-2 with TRBJ1-3; no clear D gene. The V gene's germline CDR1 is SGHTA and CDR2 FQGNSA. This CDR3 is 14 amino acids long. Trimming took off 2 bases at V and 7 bases at J, with 12 bases between the two ends. DNA of the CDR3: TGTGCCAGCAGCTTACTTCGGGGTATGAACACCATATATTTT. This codes for CASSLLRGMNTIYF.

This clone has ten or more counts. This chain joins TRBV4-1 and TRBJ1-5, with 8 bases fitting TRBD1. This CDR3 spans 15 amino acids. The junction had 6 bases not matched to a gene; V was cut back by 6 bases and J by 2 bases. In germline, CDR1 is MGHRA, CDR2 YSYEKL. The CDR3 region has the DNA TGCGCCAGCAGGGCAGGGGGCGTGGGCAATCAGCCCCAGCATTTT. This codes for CASRAGGVGNQPQHF.